This is a list of T cell receptor beta chains from one sample in a study of T cells in Graves' hyperthyroidism and ophthalmopathy. TCRdb redid the calling of the multiplex PCR reads with MiXCR, one entry per CDR3 protein. The sample records over 700,000 distinct CDR3 sequences, about 17% being singletons. Sequenced material: blood. Receptor source: a woman in her 50s with Graves' hyperthyroidism that later progressed to Graves' ophthalmopathy. Both conserved end residues are part of each CDR3. Each record gives: clone size, V gene, D gene, J gene, CDR3 protein, CDR3 DNA. The D gene is left open where the match is weak. Rows may omit the clone size; those that give it use once, few, many or a size class.

few	TRBV27	-	TRBJ2-7	CASRSEIGTLYEQYF	TGTGCCAGCAGATCAGAGATAGGAACACTCTACGAGCAGTACTTC
many	TRBV11-3	-	TRBJ2-3	CASSSGTSTDTQYF	TGTGCCAGCAGCTCCGGGACTAGCACAGATACGCAGTATTTT
-	TRBV27	TRBD1	TRBJ2-3	CASSWDRVRDTQYF	TGTGCCAGCAGTTGGGACAGGGTGAGAGATACGCAGTATTTT
few	TRBV11-2	-	TRBJ2-6	CASSLFGGSVSSGANVLTF	TGTGCCAGCAGCTTGTTTGGGGGCTCAGTAAGCTCTGGGGCCAACGTCCTGACTTTC
few	TRBV4-1	-	TRBJ2-5	CASSQWRGETQYF	TGCGCCAGCAGCCAATGGCGGGGCGAGACCCAGTACTTC
many	TRBV20-1	TRBD2	TRBJ2-5	CSARDIIGSSGGMGETQYF	TGCAGTGCTAGAGATATAATTGGGTCTAGCGGGGGGATGGGGGAGACCCAGTACTTC
-	TRBV27	-	TRBJ1-6	CDSSLWAGKPLPLHF	TGTGACAGCAGTTTATGGGCCGGGAAACCTCTCCCCCTCCACTTT
many	TRBV2	-	TRBJ2-2	CASRSQGNTGELFF	TGTGCCAGCAGGTCCCAGGGAAACACCGGGGAGCTGTTTTTT
-	TRBV2	-	TRBJ1-6	CASRSLEGSPAYNSPLHF	TGTGCCAGCAGATCCCTGGAGGGCAGTCCAGCCTATAATTCACCCCTCCACTTT
many	TRBV3-1	-	TRBJ2-7	CASSQGSLGSSYEQYF	TGTGCCAGCAGCCAAGGGTCTCTCGGGAGCTCCTACGAGCAGTACTTC
-	TRBV28	TRBD2	TRBJ2-7	CASNPFSGGQAYEQYF	TGTGCCAGCAATCCCTTTAGCGGGGGGCAGGCCTACGAGCAGTACTTC
-	TRBV7-3	-	TRBJ2-2	CASSLNRQGELFF	TGTGCCAGCAGCTTAAATCGACAGGGGGAGCTGTTTTTT
-	TRBV18	TRBD1	TRBJ1-5	CASSPPGTDYSNQPQHF	TGTGCCAGCTCACCCCCCGGGACAGACTATAGCAATCAGCCCCAGCATTTT
many	TRBV10-3	-	TRBJ2-5	CAISESRWEETQYF	TGTGCCATCAGTGAGTCGAGGTGGGAAGAGACCCAGTACTTC
many	TRBV20-1	TRBD1	TRBJ1-1	CSALGGRGLMNTEAFF	TGCAGTGCCCTCGGGGGCAGGGGGCTGATGAACACTGAAGCTTTCTTT
few	TRBV9	TRBD1	TRBJ1-4	CASSETGQGSEKLFF	TGTGCCAGCAGCGAAACCGGACAGGGTAGTGAAAAACTGTTTTTT
many	TRBV6-5	-	TRBJ1-1	CASSYSIGRRTEAFF	TGTGCCAGCAGTTACTCGATAGGGAGAAGGACTGAAGCTTTCTTT
few	TRBV5-1	TRBD2	TRBJ2-2	CASTPLAGQTGELFF	TGCGCCAGCACCCCACTAGCGGGGCAGACCGGGGAGCTGTTTTTT
many	TRBV12-3/TRBV12-4	TRBD2	TRBJ2-3	CASSARTSGGLDTQYF	TGTGCCAGCAGTGCCCGGACTAGCGGGGGGCTAGATACGCAGTATTTT
many	TRBV2	-	TRBJ2-1	CASSPGIAVSYNEQFF	TGTGCCAGCAGTCCGGGGATAGCGGTCTCCTACAATGAGCAGTTCTTC
-	TRBV27	-	TRBJ2-1	CASSLFFLAGTKDEQFF	TGTGCCAGCAGTTTGTTTTTTCTGGCGGGAACAAAAGATGAGCAGTTCTTC